The following is a TCR beta chain sequence with its context. The junction differs from germline at one of its ends, possibly a read error. Original data processing: Nucleated cell number was recorded as an estimate derived from reference gene primer amplification. Generated by immunoSEQ multiplex PCR, the TCRdb table keeps only in-frame clones and is missing some. That table supplies the V and J calls and clone size; D and trimming were determined from the DNA. The table shows 150,000 to 200,000 clones, with under 85% occurring only once. This sample is part of a study of blood T cell repertoires in COVID-19. Background on the study: Material from acute and convalescent COVID-19 was sourced from the United States, Italy and Spain. Sample material is recorded as cDNA or gDNA derived from T cells, B-cell-depleted T cells, or PBMCs.

Germline CDR1 reads MDHEN; CDR2 reads SYDVKM. The CDR3 is 15 amino acids. Sequenced input: peripheral blood. The chain is built from TRBV28 and TRBJ2-1; TRBD2 aligns across 9 bases. The origin of this receptor is an older man with acute or convalescent COVID-19. The CDR3 is CASSPPASGNKEQFF. The CDR3 DNA reads as TGTGCCAGCAGCCCCCCGGCTAGCGGGAACAAGGAGCAGTTCTTC.